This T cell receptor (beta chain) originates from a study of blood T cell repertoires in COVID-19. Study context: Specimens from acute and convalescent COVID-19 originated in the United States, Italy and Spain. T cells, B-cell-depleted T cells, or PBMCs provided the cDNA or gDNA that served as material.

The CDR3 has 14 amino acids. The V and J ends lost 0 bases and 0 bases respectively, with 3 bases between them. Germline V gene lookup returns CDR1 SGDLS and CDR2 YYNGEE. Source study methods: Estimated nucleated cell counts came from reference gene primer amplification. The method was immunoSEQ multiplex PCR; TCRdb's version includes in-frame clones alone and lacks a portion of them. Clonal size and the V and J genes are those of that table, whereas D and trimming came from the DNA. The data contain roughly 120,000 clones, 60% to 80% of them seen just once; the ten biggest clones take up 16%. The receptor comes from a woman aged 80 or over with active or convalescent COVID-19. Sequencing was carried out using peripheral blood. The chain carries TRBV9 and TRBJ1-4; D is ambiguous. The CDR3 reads CASSVGATNEKLFF. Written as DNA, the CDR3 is TGTGCCAGCAGCGTAGGAGCAACTAATGAAAAACTGTTTTTT.